A single sample is the source of the 5 T cell receptor beta chains below, sequenced in a study of PD-1 blockade in classical Hodgkin lymphoma. The table came from immunoSEQ multiplex PCR; TCRdb's copy has only in-frame clones and leaves some out. The repertoire holds some 19,000 clones, with around 79% as singletons. The time point denotes: cycle 4 day 1 (C4D1), after five to seven weeks of nivolumab. Each and every patient relapsed after autologous stem cell transplantation, and patients got differing brentuximab vedotin exposure. Investigators isolated CD4+ T cells from thawed PBMCs through magnetic negative selection. Sequencing was performed on CD4+ T cells from blood, taken before the fourth cycle of nivolumab. All receptors come from a human donor with classical Hodgkin lymphoma.

This clone came up once. V gene TRBV5-4 combines with J gene TRBJ2-3; D perhaps matches TRBD2 (6 bases). V was shortened by 0 bases and J by 2 bases, with 10 bases between the two germline ends. Germline V CDR1 and CDR2: SGHNT, YYREEE (reference sequence). The CDR3 totals 15 residues. The CDR3 region is CASSLVGGYTDTQYF. As DNA, the CDR3 is TGTGCCAGCAGCTTGGTCGGGGGATACACAGATACGCAGTATTTT.

The chain couples TRBV9 to TRBJ1-3, with D unclear. The germline CDR1 and CDR2 sequences are SGDLS and YYNGEE. This CDR3 has 14 amino acids. Trimming stripped 0 bases from V and 4 bases from J, with 8 bases between. This chain's CDR3 is CASSVATEGNTIYF. CDR3 nucleotide sequence: TGTGCCAGCAGCGTAGCTACGGAAGGAAACACCATATATTTT.

The V gene is TRBV29-1, the J gene TRBJ2-5; D may match TRBD1 or TRBD2 (6 bases each). Germline CDR1 is SQVTM and CDR2 is ANQGSEA. Deletions cut 4 bases from V and 1 base from J, with 10 bases between. The CDR3 consists of 13 residues. CDR3 DNA sequence: TGCAGCGTTGGCAGGGGAGGCCAAGAGACCCAGTACTTC. Translation: CSVGRGGQETQYF.

The chain has TRBV9 and TRBJ1-1; possible D gene TRBD1, 6 bases. The V and J ends lost 3 bases and 3 bases respectively, with 9 bases between them. Germline V CDR1 and CDR2: SGDLS, YYNGEE. The CDR3 sequence is 13 residues long. The CDR3 DNA reads TGTGCCAGCAGCGCCGGACAGTACACTGAAGCTTTCTTT. As protein: CASSAGQYTEAFF.

The V and J genes are TRBV6-4 and TRBJ2-6; D is uncertain. CDR1 is MRHNA, CDR2 SNTAGT, per germline. The CDR3 is 15 residues long. V shed 2 bases and J shed 2 bases, with 7 bases lying between them. The CDR3 here is CASSDGSTGANVLTF. In nucleotides, the CDR3 is TGTGCCAGCAGTGACGGAAGCACTGGGGCCAACGTCCTGACTTTC.